This TCR beta chain was documented in a study of T cells in Graves' hyperthyroidism and ophthalmopathy. Study information: Peripheral blood was obtained at initial diagnosis, preceding any treatment. Study-wide findings and caveats: Most expanded thyroid clonotypes above 0.001 also appeared in blood. Model predictions of ophthalmopathy came a median around 6.5 months before onset.

This clonotype showed up many times. The target antigen is unknown. Using RNA transcripts as the source, TCR beta CDR3 regions were amplified. During a first-round RT-PCR of the TCR CDR3, the HTBI primer set was used. TCRdb recomputed calls from the multiplex PCR reads with MiXCR, one row per CDR3 protein. The data contain under 350,000 distinct CDR3 sequences, about a sixth of them seen just once; the ten biggest clones take up around 61%. Each person with ophthalmopathy scored at least 3 on the Clinical Activity Score, reached NOSPECS grade 4 or higher, and had been ill under 3 months. The CDR3 consists of 16 residues. J lost 2 bases, V lost 0 bases, and 5 bases had no gene match. Germline V CDR1 and CDR2: LGHNA, YSLEER.

The chain recombines TRBV4-3 with TRBJ2-7; 9 bases match TRBD2. Sequencing input: blood. The TCR was taken from a woman aged 60-70 years with Graves' ophthalmopathy. In nucleotides, the CDR3 is TGCGCCAGCAGCCAAGATTCTAGCGGGGAGCCCTACGAGCAGTACTTC. Translating it yields CASSQDSSGEPYEQYF.